The 21 T cell receptor beta chains presented below share a single source sample, sequenced in a study of T-cell memory formation after mild COVID-19. TCRdb reprocessed the 5' RACE reads via MiXCR and lists one record per CDR3 protein. The repertoire consists of about 430,000 distinct CDR3 sequences, with roughly 18% occurring once and the leading ten covering 20% to 25%. Sequenced sample: PBMCs or a T cell subset sorted from them (not recorded which). All receptors come from a man aged 18 to 30 who had mild COVID-19 (a few samples of this study predate the infection). Cell type and time point are not known.

CDR3: CASSQPGGSSYEQYF. The CDR3 DNA is TGTGCCAGCAGCCAACCGGGGGGAAGCTCCTACGAGCAGTACTTC. J is TRBJ2-7 and V is TRBV3-1; 7 nucleotides line up with TRBD2. The length of the CDR3 is 15 residues. Trimming at V came to 2 bases and at J to 0 bases, leaving 4 bases not matched to a gene. Germline lookup yields CDR1 LGHDT and CDR2 YNNKEL (reference sequence).

A few counts support this clonotype. V and J are TRBV2 and TRBJ2-1, with 10 bases lining up with TRBD2. Germline values: CDR1 SNHLY, CDR2 FYNNEI. The CDR3 is 15 amino acids. The V and J ends lost 7 bases and 3 bases, in that order; junction bases with no gene match: 6. The CDR3 coding sequence is TGTGCCAGCAACCCCGGGACTAGCGTCTACAATGAGCAGTTCTTC. Its translation: CASNPGTSVYNEQFF.

The V call is TRBV6-5, the J call TRBJ2-3, with TRBD2 as a possible D gene (5 bases). The CDR3 sequence is 15 residues long. Germline loops: CDR1 MNHEY, CDR2 SVGAGI. Trimming stripped 4 bases from V and 8 bases from J, with 19 bases between. CDR3 in amino acids: CASSSRTTMAGTQYF. The CDR3 nucleotides are TGTGCCAGCAGTTCTCGGACCACCATGGCGGGTACGCAGTATTTT.

This chain uses TRBV28 with TRBJ2-3, with D possibly TRBD1 on 6 matching bases. CDR3 length: 14 amino acids. CDR1 is MDHEN and CDR2 is SYDVKM in the germline V gene. The V and J ends lost 11 bases and 4 bases respectively, with 19 bases between them. This CDR3 is CACGPGHRADTQYF. CDR3 coding DNA: TGTGCCTGCGGGCCGGGACATCGCGCAGATACGCAGTATTTT.

This clonotype has only a few counts. The rearrangement uses TRBV4-1 and TRBJ2-1; possibly TRBD2 for D (6 bases). The CDR3 consists of 15 residues. Germline CDR1 reads MGHRA; CDR2 reads YSYEKL. V was trimmed by 1 base and J by 4 bases, leaving 11 bases between them. The CDR3 DNA reads as TGCGCCAGCAGCCAAGCGGCGGGGCGTTACAATGAGCAGTTCTTC. This codes for CASSQAAGRYNEQFF.

This sequence joins TRBV12-3 or TRBV12-4 and TRBJ2-1; 9 positions agree with TRBD2. After removal of 5 bases from V and 4 bases from J, the junction contained 9 bases not matched to a gene. The CDR3 spans 16 residues. The CDR3, as DNA: TGTGCCAGCAGTATCGCCGGGACTAGCTTTTACAATGAGCAGTTCTTC. Translation gives CASSIAGTSFYNEQFF.

This clonotype was found many times. The rearrangement joins TRBV5-1 to TRBJ1-1, with D possibly matching TRBD1 (5 bases). Per germline, CDR1 SGHRS and CDR2 YFSETQ. CDR3 length: 13 residues. V lost 3 bases and J 5 bases, leaving 11 bases between the germline ends. CDR3 sequence (DNA): TGCGCCAGCAGCTCCCAGGGTGTTACTGAAGCTTTCTTT. Its protein is CASSSQGVTEAFF. Full variable domain (missing parts from reference TRBV5-1 and TRBJ1-1): KAGVTQTPRYLIKTRGQQVTLSCSPISGHRSVSWYQQTPGQGLQFLFEYFSETQRNKGNFPGRFSGRQFSNSRSEMNVSTLELGDSALYLCASSSQGVTEAFFGQGTRLTVV.

The chain is built from TRBV7-8 and TRBJ1-4; D may be TRBD1 (5 bases). There are 15 residues in the CDR3. CDR1 SGHVS and CDR2 FQNEAQ come from the germline V gene. Deletions cut 5 bases from V and 7 bases from J, with 17 bases between. CDR3 coding DNA: TGTGCCAGCAGCCCTAATCAGGGACCCTCTGAAAAACTGTTTTTT. It yields the protein CASSPNQGPSEKLFF.

This clonotype was observed a handful of times. The chain carries TRBV20-1 and TRBJ2-5, with TRBD2 as a possible D gene (6 bases). Germline lookup yields CDR1 DFQATT and CDR2 SNEGSKA (reference sequence). The CDR3 is made up of 13 amino acids. V lost 0 bases and J lost 5, with 10 bases in between. CDR3: CSARDREDETQYF. Written as DNA, the CDR3 is TGCAGTGCTAGAGACAGGGAGGACGAGACCCAGTACTTC.

In its sample, this clonotype was seen a few times. The DNA of the CDR3 is TGTGCCAGCGCCCCGGGGGCCAACGTCCTGACTTTC. Amino acid sequence: CASAPGANVLTF. V and J are TRBV6-5 and TRBJ2-6, with D uncertain. Deletions cut 8 bases from V and 4 bases from J, with 6 bases between. CDR3 size: 12 residues. CDR1 is MNHEY, CDR2 SVGAGI, per germline.

This clonotype showed up just a few times. The V gene is TRBV4-3, the J gene TRBJ2-3; possibly TRBD2 for D (6 bases). Germline CDR1 is LGHNA and CDR2 is YSLEER. CDR3 length: 14 amino acids. V lost 10 bases to trimming and J lost 0 bases, with 14 bases between them. The CDR3 sequence is CATSRGLSTDTQYF. For the CDR3, the DNA is TGCGCCACCTCGCGGGGTCTCAGCACAGATACGCAGTATTTT.

This clonotype was counted between two and nine times. The rearrangement links TRBV5-6 to TRBJ1-2; D gene uncertain. The V gene's germline CDR1 is SGHDT and CDR2 YYEEEE. CDR3 length: 15 amino acids. Trimming removed 0 bases from V and 4 bases from J, with 13 bases in between. The CDR3 region is CASSLGHGTPYGYTF. In nucleotides, the CDR3 is TGTGCCAGCAGCTTGGGGCACGGCACCCCCTATGGCTACACCTTC. Full variable domain (outside the CDR3, taken from reference TRBV5-6 and TRBJ1-2): DAGVTQSPTHLIKTRGQQVTLRCSPKSGHDTVSWYQQALGQGPQFIFQYYEEEERQRGNFPDRFSGHQFPNYSSELNVNALLLGDSALYLCASSLGHGTPYGYTFGSGTRLTVV.

This clonotype turned up a few times. The chain recombines TRBV7-9 with TRBJ2-3; weak D call: TRBD2 (5 bases). V lost 5 bases and J 2 bases, leaving 11 bases between the germline ends. Germline V gene sequence: CDR1 SEHNR, CDR2 FQNEAQ (reference sequence). CDR3 size: 14 residues. In DNA, the CDR3 is TGTGCCAGCAGCCCCTCGGGAATCACAGATACGCAGTATTTT. Its translation: CASSPSGITDTQYF. Looking up the rest from reference TRBV7-9 and TRBJ2-3 gives the full variable domain: DTGVSQNPRHKITKRGQNVTFRCDPISEHNRLYWYRQTLGQGPEFLTYFQNEAQLEKSRLLSDRFSAERPKGSFSTLEIQRTEQGDSAMYLCASSPSGITDTQYFGPGTRLTVL.

The chain has TRBV6-1 and TRBJ2-2, with D hard to call. Germline V CDR1 and CDR2: MNHNS, SASEGT. The CDR3 runs 14 residues. V was shortened by 0 bases and J by 7 bases, with 9 bases between the two germline ends. CDR3 protein: CASSEARKVGELFF. In DNA, the CDR3 is TGTGCCAGCAGTGAAGCCCGAAAAGTCGGGGAGCTGTTTTTT.

This clonotype was found many times. The chain joins TRBV5-6 to TRBJ1-2; D gene uncertain. CDR1 is SGHDT, CDR2 YYEEEE, per germline. V dropped 2 bases and J dropped 1 base, with 6 bases sitting between them. The CDR3 length is 13 residues. The CDR3 region has the DNA TGTGCCAGCAGCTTACGACATAACTATGGCTACACCTTC. Its translation: CASSLRHNYGYTF.

J is TRBJ2-1 and V is TRBV11-1, with D uncertain. Germline V gives CDR1 SGHAT, CDR2 FQDESV (reference sequence). The CDR3 extends over 14 amino acids. V shed 5 bases and J shed 5 bases, with 13 bases lying between them. In nucleotides, the CDR3 is TGTGCCAGCAGCCCCCGGACCGATCACAATGAGCAGTTCTTC. It encodes CASSPRTDHNEQFF.

This clonotype was observed many times. The V gene is TRBV7-8, the J gene TRBJ2-7; D is possibly TRBD1 or TRBD2 (5 bases each). V dropped 4 bases and J dropped 2 bases, with 9 bases sitting between them. Germline CDR1 is SGHVS and CDR2 is FQNEAQ. The CDR3 length is 13 residues. The CDR3 sequence is CASSSWGTYEQYV. The CDR3 bases are TGTGCCAGCAGCTCTTGGGGGACCTACGAGCAGTACGTC.

The chain combines TRBV5-1 with TRBJ1-3, with TRBD1 matching over 7 bases. V gave up 0 bases and J gave up 3 bases; unmatched junction bases: 3. CDR1 is SGHRS and CDR2 is YFSETQ in the germline V gene. The CDR3 contains 15 residues. The CDR3 is CASSLAGDSGNTIYF. The CDR3 nucleotides are TGCGCCAGCAGCTTGGCCGGGGACAGTGGAAACACCATATATTTT.

This chain connects TRBV5-1 to TRBJ2-6, with a tentative D call TRBD1 (6 bases). This CDR3 has 15 residues. Germline V lookup: CDR1 SGHRS, CDR2 YFSETQ. Deletions cut 3 bases from V and 2 bases from J, with 9 bases between. Here the CDR3 DNA reads TGCGCCAGCAGCTCCCAGGGGACTGGGGCCAACGTCCTGACTTTC. Translating it yields CASSSQGTGANVLTF.

V is TRBV6-1 and J is TRBJ1-4; TRBD1 matches at 7 bases. V dropped 6 bases and J dropped 7; count of bases not matched to a gene: 5. The CDR3 length is 13 residues. In germline, CDR1 is MNHNS, CDR2 SASEGT. This chain's CDR3 is CASSRTGGEKLFF. DNA of the CDR3: TGTGCCAGCAGCCGGACAGGTGGTGAAAAACTGTTTTTT.

This clonotype was detected a few times. The chain joins TRBV7-2 to TRBJ1-5, with D perhaps TRBD1 (5 bases). CDR3 length: 14 residues. The germline CDR1 and CDR2 sequences are SGHTA and FQGNSA. V was cut by 5 bases and J by 9 bases, with 17 bases left in between. The CDR3 region has the DNA TGTGCCAGCAGCCGCCGGGGACCTGATGGGCCCCAGCATTTT. Translating gives CASSRRGPDGPQHF.